Sequencing of this T cell receptor (beta chain) was carried out in a study of T cell responses to AZD1222 COVID-19 vaccine. Points from the study as a whole: There were repertoire samples only from the period after the peak T cell response. Reportedly, nearly half of unique spike TCRs recognized epitopes outside B.1.351/B.1.1.7 mutations. Vaccine-associated CD4 TCRs ranged over spike, dominating at 160-218 and 743-854.

V was pared by 7 bases and J by 1 base, with 11 bases between. The V gene's germline CDR1 is SGHRS and CDR2 YFSETQ. The CDR3 loop spans 13 amino acids. Repertoires were generated with immunoSEQ multiplex PCR, while TCRdb's copy carries only in-frame clones and drops some. In the table there are 150,000 to 160,000 clones, 90% to 95% of which are singletons. As to this clone: Its antigen is unidentified.

The TCR sequence derives from an adult who received the AZD1222 COVID-19 vaccine. The chain uses TRBV5-1 and TRBJ1-1; tentative D call: TRBD1 (6 bases). Material: peripheral blood, obtained 28 days after the second AZD1222 dose. CDR3 nucleotide sequence: TGCGCCAGCCAACAGGGTCCGAACACTGAAGCTTTCTTT. Its protein product is CASQQGPNTEAFF.